This T cell receptor beta chain was recovered during a study of cytomegalovirus exposure and HLA in healthy donors. Looking at the study overall: Early released data had tens of millions of unique TCRs, all coming from HLA-typed donors. Study-wide points: In a later analysis, across HLA loci, associated TCR counts were highest for DRB1, lowest for HLA-C.

Notes on this clone: What it binds is not known.

V gave up 2 bases and J gave up 2 bases, with 9 bases separating them. The CDR3 runs 14 residues. The germline gives CDR1 MDHEN, CDR2 SYDVKM. Use of 60 Vbeta and 13 Jbeta primers characterized the PCR. Produced via immunoSEQ multiplex PCR; TCRdb's table is partial and in-frame only. The data contain about 110,000 clones, 65% to 75% of them seen just once; the ten biggest clones take up about a tenth. This sequence was found in a man aged 35 to 55 in good health and CMV-seropositive. Sequencing was carried out using PBMCs. V is TRBV28 and J is TRBJ2-5, with D perhaps TRBD2 (5 bases). CDR3 protein: CASSLGTGQETQYF. CDR3 nucleotide sequence: TGTGCCAGCAGTTTAGGAACGGGGCAAGAGACCCAGTACTTC.